This entry is about one T cell receptor (beta chain). Authors' data handling: Reference gene primer amplification in the assay estimated nucleated cell counts. Sequencing was performed with immunoSEQ multiplex PCR; in TCRdb, only in-frame clones are kept and a portion is missing. V and J calls and clone size are given by that table; D and trimming were obtained from the DNA. Of some 80,000 clones detected, 75% to 85% appear once; the ten largest clones hold roughly 5.9%. The source of the sample is a study of blood T cell repertoires in COVID-19. For the study at large: Acute and convalescent COVID-19 specimens originated in the United States, Italy and Spain. T cells, B-cell-depleted T cells, or PBMCs provided the cDNA or gDNA that served as material.

CDR3 length: 15 residues. Trimming cost V 5 bases and J 4 bases, with 16 bases left between them. CDR1 is SGHTA, CDR2 FQGNSA, per germline. Sequencing was performed on peripheral blood. This TCR was sampled from a woman at least 80 years old with active or convalescent COVID-19. The chain has TRBV7-2 and TRBJ2-3, with a possible D match to TRBD1 (6 bases). CDR3 in amino acids: CASSPLIAGADTQYF. DNA for the CDR3: TGTGCCAGCAGCCCCCTTATAGCAGGGGCAGATACGCAGTATTTT.